This T cell receptor beta chain comes out of a study of blood T cell repertoires in COVID-19. In Seattle, patients joined the study during active infection and were tracked longitudinally. CDR1 and CDR2 (germline): MRHNA, SNTAGT. The CDR3 sequence is 15 residues long. Trimming removed 6 bases from V and 0 bases from J, with 14 bases in between. The assay was immunoSEQ multiplex PCR, and TCRdb's table has in-frame clones only and misses some. The table has approximately 300,000 clones, around nine tenths seen once. In this sample, this clone turned up once. This chain connects TRBV6-4 to TRBJ1-2, with D tentatively TRBD1 (6 bases). The receptor was derived from a woman in her 30s with COVID-19, enrolled during active disease. What was sequenced was peripheral blood. This CDR3 is CASRPARGPNYGYTF. DNA of the CDR3: TGTGCCAGCAGGCCAGCCAGGGGACCTAACTATGGCTACACCTTC.